A single sample is the source of the 25 T cell receptor beta chains below, sequenced in a study of T cells in Graves' hyperthyroidism and ophthalmopathy (dated by TCRdb to between 2018 and 2021). Library method: multiplex PCR. Instrument on record: Illumina HiSeq 2000. Amplification of TCR beta CDR3 regions was carried out from RNA transcripts. The first round of RT-PCR for the TCR CDR3 was performed with the HTBI primer set and the Qiagen OneStep RT-PCR kit. In-frame beta chains were kept once TCRdb had trimmed the public reads at Q25 with fastp and called clones with MiXCR. Rows matching on CDR3 protein sequence are summarized as one entry with the most common DNA and genes. A total of 350,000 to 450,000 distinct CDR3 sequences appear in this sample, about 14% of them only once. The ten largest clones take up roughly 9.6% of the sample. Specimen: blood. These receptors originate from a woman aged 55-70 years with Graves' hyperthyroidism.

The table lists this clonotype with many counts. The rearrangement uses TRBV12-3 or TRBV12-4 and TRBJ2-3; D gene unclear. The CDR3 sequence is 12 residues long. Trimming took 2 bases from V and 8 from J, leaving 8 bases between them. Here the CDR3 DNA reads TGTGCCAGCAGTTTACCAGATGGTACGCAGTATTTT. Amino acid sequence: CASSLPDGTQYF.

This clonotype was seen at least ten times. This sequence joins TRBV28 and TRBJ2-3; TRBD2 aligns across 7 bases. The junction had 6 bases not matched to a gene; V was cut back by 6 bases and J by 0 bases. CDR1 is MDHEN and CDR2 is SYDVKM in the germline V gene. This CDR3 is 15 amino acids long. CDR3 sequence (DNA): TGTGCCAGCAGCTCGGGACTACCGAGCACAGATACGCAGTATTTT. Translated, it gives CASSSGLPSTDTQYF.

V and J are TRBV11-2 and TRBJ2-3, with 10 positions matching TRBD2. The CDR3 totals 15 residues. CDR1 and CDR2 (germline): SGHAT, FQNNGV. The J segment lost 2 bases and the V segment lost 5 bases, leaving 4 bases of the junction unmatched. CDR3 loop: CASSISGRATDTQYF. The DNA for the CDR3 is TGTGCCAGCAGCATCAGCGGGAGGGCCACAGATACGCAGTATTTT.

This clonotype has ten or more counts. This chain uses TRBV3-1 with TRBJ2-3; 7 bases align to TRBD1. The CDR3 loop spans 14 amino acids. Germline V gives CDR1 LGHDT, CDR2 YNNKEL (reference sequence). V shed 4 bases and J 3 bases; nucleotides not matched to a gene: 4. CDR3 sequence (DNA): TGTGCCAGCAGCCTTACAGGGGTGACAGATACGCAGTATTTT. Translation: CASSLTGVTDTQYF.

This clonotype was detected a few times. This chain connects TRBV29-1 to TRBJ2-7, with D possibly matching TRBD1 (6 bases). V was trimmed by 6 bases and J by 2 bases, leaving 14 bases between them. Germline-derived CDR1 and CDR2 are SQVTM and ANQGSEA. The CDR3 is made up of 13 amino acids. The chain's CDR3 is CSVKDSPAYEQYF. In DNA form, the CDR3 reads TGCAGCGTCAAGGACAGTCCTGCCTACGAGCAGTACTTC.

This clonotype was detected ten times or more. The chain combines TRBV20-1 with TRBJ2-3; no clear D gene. The germline gives CDR1 DFQATT, CDR2 SNEGSKA (reference sequence). V lost 2 bases to trimming and J lost 1 base, with 13 bases between them. The CDR3 spans 15 residues. The CDR3 DNA reads as TGCAGTGCTAGAATATCGAGTTTGGGCACAGATACGCAGTATTTT. As protein: CSARISSLGTDTQYF.

The J gene is TRBJ2-3, the V gene TRBV29-1; TRBD1 matches 9 bases. V shed 6 bases, J shed 6 bases, and the junction held 13 bases outside the gene matches. CDR3 length: 15 residues. Germline V gene data show CDR1 as SQVTM and CDR2 as ANQGSEA. The CDR3 sequence is CSVPGPGQGADTQYF. In DNA form, the CDR3 reads TGCAGCGTCCCCGGTCCGGGACAGGGCGCCGATACGCAGTATTTT.

In this sample, this clonotype turned up many times. J is TRBJ2-1 and V is TRBV7-8; D not resolved. Trimming left V 2 bases short and J 3 bases short, with 14 bases between. The CDR3 is 16 residues long. The germline CDR1 and CDR2 sequences are SGHVS and FQNEAQ. For the CDR3, the DNA is TGTGCCAGCAGCTTAAGGCGTGTAGGGCACTACAATGAGCAGTTCTTC. It encodes CASSLRRVGHYNEQFF.

In nucleotides, the CDR3 is TGCAGTGCTAGAGAGCAGGGACAGGGGGCAGATACGCAGTATTTT. Its translation: CSAREQGQGADTQYF. The genes are TRBV20-1 and TRBJ2-3; 11 nucleotides agree with TRBD1. The CDR3 totals 15 residues. Germline CDR1 and CDR2: DFQATT and SNEGSKA (reference sequence). J was trimmed by 4 bases and V by 0 bases; bases with no gene match: 3.

This clonotype appeared many times. V gene TRBV20-1 combines with J gene TRBJ2-1, with D perhaps TRBD1 (6 bases). The length of the CDR3 is 17 residues. The germline V gene has CDR1 DFQATT and CDR2 SNEGSKA (reference sequence). V lost 1 base to trimming and J lost 4 bases, with 20 bases between them. The CDR3, as DNA: TGCAGTGCTAGAGGCTATTTACGGGACATAAGTTACAATGAGCAGTTCTTC. Its translation: CSARGYLRDISYNEQFF.

This chain connects TRBV12-3 or TRBV12-4 to TRBJ2-7; unclear D gene. Trimming took 4 bases from V and 4 from J, leaving 17 bases between them. CDR3 length: 15 residues. The CDR3 coding sequence is TGTGCCAGCAGTTCGAGGAGTCAGGTGTGGTACGAGCAGTACTTC. This sequence encodes CASSSRSQVWYEQYF.

The V and J genes are TRBV2 and TRBJ2-1; D is possibly TRBD2 (6 bases). The V gene's germline CDR1 is SNHLY and CDR2 FYNNEI. V shed 7 bases and J shed 8 bases, with 27 bases lying between them. The CDR3 length is 17 residues. This CDR3 is CASIPGLTSQRPHEQFF. DNA for the CDR3: TGTGCCAGCATTCCGGGACTCACCTCCCAACGACCCCATGAGCAGTTCTTC.

This clonotype was seen many times. The rearrangement joins TRBV11-2 to TRBJ2-7, with 8 bases identical to TRBD2. V was clipped by 5 bases and J by 3 bases; unmatched bases: 6. The CDR3 has 14 amino acids. Per germline, CDR1 SGHAT and CDR2 FQNNGV. The CDR3 nucleotides read TGTGCCAGCAGCCCAAGCGGGAGCTACTACGAGCAGTACTTC. Its protein is CASSPSGSYYEQYF.

Many counts were recorded for this clonotype. The genes are TRBV6-1 and TRBJ2-3; no definite D call. Trimming removed 5 bases at V and 4 bases at J, with 10 bases between. The CDR3 has 13 amino acids. Germline CDR1 reads MNHNS; CDR2 reads SASEGT. The CDR3 bases are TGTGCCAGCAGTTATGTCCGCTCAGATACGCAGTATTTT. This translates into CASSYVRSDTQYF.

This clonotype was seen ten or more times. The CDR3 bases are TGTGCCAGCAGTTTCACTAGTATTGATACGCAGTATTTT. The encoded protein is CASSFTSIDTQYF. The rearrangement links TRBV3-1 to TRBJ2-3; the D gene is possibly TRBD2 (5 bases). The germline gives CDR1 LGHDT, CDR2 YNNKEL (reference sequence). The CDR3 is made up of 13 amino acids. V was clipped by 6 bases and J by 6 bases, with 13 bases between them.

The J gene is TRBJ1-1, the V gene TRBV9; tentative D call: TRBD1 (6 bases). The CDR3 consists of 18 residues. The V end was cut by 3 bases, the J end by 3 bases, with 24 bases between. Germline V lookup: CDR1 SGDLS, CDR2 YYNGEE. CDR3 sequence (DNA): TGTGCCAGCAGCGAGGCCGAATATGGGGGGCGGCTGTACACTGAAGCTTTCTTT. Its translation: CASSEAEYGGRLYTEAFF.

The chain is built from TRBV6-5 and TRBJ1-5, with TRBD1 matching 8 bases. J gave up 6 bases and V 2 bases, and 18 bases lay outside the gene matches. CDR1 and CDR2 (germline): MNHEY, SVGAGI. This CDR3 contains 19 residues. CDR3 bases: TGTGCCAGCAGTTACCGGGCGACAGGGGTTGTAGACCGAAGTCAGCCCCAGCATTTT. Protein product: CASSYRATGVVDRSQPQHF.

This chain links TRBV20-1 with TRBJ1-2, with TRBD1 as a possible D gene (5 bases). The CDR3 contains 13 residues. The germline V gene has CDR1 DFQATT and CDR2 SNEGSKA (reference sequence). V dropped 5 bases and J dropped 4 bases, with 14 bases sitting between them. CDR3 bases: TGCAGTGCTGCACAGGCCTCGAGCTATGGCTACACCTTC. This sequence encodes CSAAQASSYGYTF.

This clonotype was seen at least ten times. This chain connects TRBV2 to TRBJ1-5, with 7 bases identical to TRBD1. The CDR3 has 20 residues. V gave up 4 bases and J gave up 4 bases; unmatched junction bases: 22. CDR1 and CDR2 from the germline V gene are SNHLY and FYNNEI. The CDR3 DNA sequence: TGTGCCAGCAGTGGTCGGACGGACAAGGGACAGTCGGGGGCAAATCAGCCCCAGCATTTT. This gives the protein CASSGRTDKGQSGANQPQHF.

This clonotype turned up a few times. V gene TRBV24-1 combines with J gene TRBJ2-7; D might be TRBD1 (6 bases). V was pared by 4 bases and J by 5 bases, with 11 bases between. The CDR3 consists of 13 residues. In germline, CDR1 is KGHDR, CDR2 SFDVKD. CDR3: CATSDRGQDEQYF. The CDR3 DNA is TGTGCCACCAGTGACCGGGGACAAGACGAGCAGTACTTC.

This clonotype was recorded many times. The chain recombines TRBV6-1 with TRBJ2-5, with 8 bases that match TRBD1. From germline, CDR1 is MNHNS and CDR2 SASEGT. The CDR3 totals 15 residues. V was pared by 4 bases and J by 5 bases, with 9 bases of the junction left unmatched. The CDR3 here is CASSANQGAFETQYF. Here the CDR3 DNA reads TGTGCCAGCAGTGCCAACCAGGGGGCATTCGAGACCCAGTACTTC.

Only a few counts were recorded for this clonotype. This chain connects TRBV6-4 to TRBJ2-2; 10 nucleotides match TRBD1. Germline loops: CDR1 MRHNA, CDR2 SNTAGT. J gave up 5 bases and V 1 base, and 4 bases lay outside the gene matches. The CDR3 contains 16 residues. The CDR3 DNA follows: TGTGCCAGCAGTGACTTACCGGGACAGGGGACCGGGGAGCTGTTTTTT. This codes for CASSDLPGQGTGELFF.

This clonotype has a handful of counts. V and J are TRBV3-1 and TRBJ1-2; no clear D. The germline gives CDR1 LGHDT, CDR2 YNNKEL (reference sequence). Trimming left V 1 base short and J 3 bases short, with 15 bases between. The CDR3 extends over 16 amino acids. DNA for the CDR3: TGTGCCAGCAGCCAAGGCAGCGGCGGACCCTACTATGGCTACACCTTC. It yields the protein CASSQGSGGPYYGYTF.

In its sample, this clonotype was seen many times. V gene TRBV12-3 or TRBV12-4 combines with J gene TRBJ2-5, with 7 bases lining up with TRBD2. This CDR3 comprises 15 residues. The J segment lost 5 bases and the V segment lost 0 bases, leaving 6 bases of the junction unmatched. The CDR3 DNA reads as TGTGCCAGCAGTTTAGCGCTGGGACTATCCGAGACCCAGTACTTC. Residues: CASSLALGLSETQYF.

This clonotype was counted between two and nine times. This chain joins TRBV20-1 and TRBJ2-7; tentative D call: TRBD1 (5 bases). CDR3 length: 11 amino acids. V dropped 4 bases and J dropped 6 bases, with 10 bases sitting between them. Germline CDR1 and CDR2: DFQATT and SNEGSKA (reference sequence). The CDR3 loop reads CSAKGRGEQYF. In DNA form, the CDR3 reads TGCAGTGCTAAGGGGCGCGGCGAGCAGTACTTC.